A selection of T cell receptor beta chains follows, all from one sample in a study of blood T cell repertoires in COVID-19. Here immunoSEQ multiplex PCR was the method, and the copy in TCRdb shows in-frame clones only, minus some. The sample consists of under 55,000 clones, around three quarters of them appearing once. The sequencing sample was made of peripheral blood. The receptors shown here come from a man between 65 and 79 years old with acute or convalescent COVID-19. The CDR3 runs from the conserved cysteine through the conserved F or W. A D gene is named only where the DNA matches it firmly. Expanded clones are given a class, and other clones once, few, many or no size at all.

TRBJ1-2,.,TRBV29-1,.,CSVEDLKGWYGYTF,TGCAGCGTTGAAGATCTTAAGGGGTGGTATGGCTACACCTTC
TRBJ2-2,.,TRBV7-3,.,CASTPTAGNTGELFF,TGTGCCAGCACCCCGACGGCAGGGAACACCGGGGAGCTGTTTTTT
TRBJ2-7,.,TRBV3-1/TRBV3-2,TRBD2,CASRRGGLYEQYF,TGTGCCAGCAGACGGGGGGGCCTCTACGAGCAGTACTTC
TRBJ2-7,.,TRBV6-5,.,CASSRDNSYEQYF,TGTGCCAGCAGCCGGGACAACTCCTACGAGCAGTACTTC
TRBJ2-3,.,TRBV5-6,.,CASSLEGLSGTDTQYF,TGTGCCAGCAGCTTGGAGGGCCTTAGCGGCACAGATACGCAGTATTTT
TRBJ1-5,.,TRBV4-1,TRBD1,CASSRQGQGNQPQHF,TGCGCCAGCAGCCGACAGGGACAGGGCAATCAGCCCCAGCATTTT
TRBJ1-4,.,TRBV4-2,TRBD1,CASSPETGGAAKLFF,TGTGCCAGCAGCCCAGAAACAGGGGGCGCGGCCAAACTGTTTTTT
TRBJ2-3,.,TRBV27,TRBD2,CASRSRLAGRTDTQYF,TGTGCCAGCAGATCAAGACTAGCGGGGCGCACAGATACGCAGTATTTT
TRBJ2-5,many,TRBV7-3,.,CASTLGVPITQETQYF,TGTGCCAGCACCCTAGGGGTCCCAATCACCCAAGAGACCCAGTACTTC
TRBJ2-1,.,TRBV10-2,TRBD2,CASSDQRDAYNEQFF,TGCGCCAGCAGTGACCAGCGGGACGCCTACAATGAGCAGTTCTTC
TRBJ2-3,.,TRBV21-1,.,CASSPRGTPPSTDTQYF,TGTGCCAGCAGCCCTCGAGGGACACCACCTAGCACAGATACGCAGTATTTT
TRBJ2-2,few,TRBV5-4,TRBD2,CASSKAGGNTGELFF,TGTGCCAGCAGCAAGGCGGGGGGGAACACCGGGGAGCTGTTTTTT
TRBJ1-1,.,TRBV2,TRBD1,CASSGPGGSTEAFF,TGTGCCAGCAGTGGGCCAGGGGGTTCTACTGAAGCTTTCTTT
TRBJ2-1,.,TRBV5-4,.,CASSSYKSFGDEQFF,TGTGCCAGCAGCTCTTACAAGAGTTTCGGGGATGAGCAGTTCTTC
TRBJ2-1,few,TRBV11-2,TRBD2,CASSLELAGGRPFF,TGTGCCAGCAGCTTAGAACTAGCGGGAGGGCGTCCGTTCTTC
TRBJ2-2,.,TRBV19,.,CASSMSAPTGELFF,TGTGCCAGTAGTATGTCAGCGCCCACCGGGGAGCTGTTTTTT
TRBJ1-2,.,TRBV7-9,.,CASSQGSRGYTF,TGTGCCAGCAGCCAGGGGTCTAGGGGCTACACCTTC
TRBJ1-1,once,TRBV10-2,.,CASSEQGGRNTEAFF,TGCGCCAGCAGTGAGCAGGGAGGAAGAAACACTGAAGCTTTCTTT
TRBJ2-1,once,TRBV5-1,TRBD2,CASSWTSGGAVNEQFF,TGCGCCAGCAGCTGGACTAGCGGGGGGGCTGTAAATGAGCAGTTCTTC
TRBJ2-7,many,TRBV9,TRBD1,CASSARGQGEIDEQYF,TGTGCCAGCAGCGCACGAGGACAGGGAGAGATCGACGAGCAGTACTTC
TRBJ2-1,.,TRBV4-1,TRBD2,CASSPGLKVSNEQFF,TGCGCCAGCAGCCCGGGACTAAAGGTCTCTAATGAGCAGTTCTTC
TRBJ2-1,.,TRBV6-6,TRBD2,CASSYIGGAVVNEQFF,TGTGCCAGCAGTTACATCGGGGGGGCCGTTGTGAATGAGCAGTTCTTC
TRBJ2-4,.,TRBV11-3,TRBD1,CASSARQGVVAKNIQYF,TGTGCCAGCAGCGCTCGACAGGGGGTGGTGGCCAAAAACATTCAGTACTTC
TRBJ1-1,.,TRBV27,.,CASSLWEGAEAFF,TGTGCCAGCAGTTTATGGGAGGGCGCTGAAGCTTTCTTT
TRBJ2-7,.,TRBV29-1,TRBD2,CSTTQGTSGNEQYF,TGCAGCACCACACAGGGGACTAGCGGGAACGAGCAGTACTTC
TRBJ2-1,.,TRBV7-2,.,CASSATYEQFF,TGTGCCAGCAGCGCGACTTATGAGCAGTTCTTC
TRBJ1-6,.,TRBV3-1/TRBV3-2,.,CASSQENTSYNSPLHF,TGTGCCAGCAGCCAAGAAAACACCTCCTATAATTCACCCCTCCACTTT
TRBJ2-7,once,TRBV28,.,CASSQTGGLSYEQYF,TGTGCCAGCAGCCAAACCGGGGGTCTCTCCTACGAGCAGTACTTC
TRBJ2-7,.,TRBV10-3,TRBD2,CAIRETSGGYEQYF,TGTGCCATCAGGGAGACTAGCGGGGGCTACGAGCAGTACTTC
TRBJ2-1,.,TRBV4-1,.,CASSQDERAYNEQFF,TGCGCCAGCAGCCAAGATGAGAGGGCCTACAATGAGCAGTTCTTC
TRBJ1-6,.,TRBV6-5,.,CASSPGGGGRSPLHF,TGTGCCAGCAGCCCGGGGGGGGGAGGAAGGTCACCCCTCCACTTT
TRBJ2-1,.,TRBV5-1,.,CASSLDRQSSYNEQFF,TGCGCCAGCAGCTTGGACAGGCAGAGCTCCTACAATGAGCAGTTCTTC
TRBJ2-5,.,TRBV7-3,.,CASSPNGIREETQYF,TGTGCCAGCAGCCCGAACGGGATCAGAGAAGAGACCCAGTACTTC
TRBJ1-3,few,TRBV7-6,TRBD1,CASSLDRQGRNTIYF,TGTGCCAGCAGCCTAGACCGACAGGGGCGAAACACCATATATTTT
TRBJ2-6,.,TRBV5-4,.,CASSPPVSGANVLTF,TGTGCCAGCAGCCCCCCGGTTTCTGGGGCCAACGTCCTGACTTTC
TRBJ2-3,.,TRBV27,TRBD2,CASSGGAIFTQYF,TGTGCCAGTTCCGGGGGGGCCATTTTTACGCAGTATTTT
TRBJ1-2,once,TRBV6-5,TRBD1,CASRQGGGYTF,TGTGCCAGCAGGCAGGGGGGTGGCTACACCTTC
TRBJ1-4,.,TRBV4-1,TRBD1,CASTTLQGAPLWTNEKLFF,TGCGCCAGCACCACCCTACAGGGGGCGCCCCTTTGGACTAATGAAAAACTGTTTTTT
TRBJ2-7,.,TRBV5-1,TRBD1,CASSPGTGGGLEQYF,TGCGCCAGCAGCCCAGGGACAGGGGGCGGCCTCGAGCAGTACTTC
TRBJ1-3,.,TRBV29-1,.,CSADRISGNTIYF,TGCAGCGCCGACAGAATCTCCGGAAACACCATATATTTT
TRBJ1-1,.,TRBV7-8,.,CASSGRTGRDTEAFF,TGTGCCAGCAGCGGACGCACAGGGAGAGACACTGAAGCTTTCTTT
TRBJ2-3,.,TRBV30,TRBD2,CAWSRGGTDTQYF,TGTGCCTGGAGTCGGGGGGGCACAGATACGCAGTATTTT
TRBJ1-6,.,TRBV5-1,TRBD1,CASSFRDRDNSPLHF,TGCGCCAGCAGCTTCAGGGACAGGGATAATTCACCCCTCCACTTT
TRBJ2-7,.,TRBV7-2,.,CASSLGETGPYEQYF,TGTGCCAGCAGCTTAGGGGAGACTGGACCCTACGAGCAGTACTTC
TRBJ1-4,.,TRBV30,.,CAWSGQQLNEKLFF,TGTGCCTGGAGTGGACAGCAGCTTAATGAAAAACTGTTTTTT
TRBJ2-5,.,TRBV3-1/TRBV3-2,TRBD2,CASSQELTSGPQETQYF,TGTGCCAGCAGCCAAGAATTGACTAGCGGACCCCAAGAGACCCAGTACTTC
TRBJ2-7,.,TRBV6-5,.,CASTAQGGNEQYF,TGTGCCAGCACCGCACAGGGGGGGAACGAGCAGTACTTC
TRBJ1-5,medium-sized,TRBV28,.,CASSHRVRGRPQHF,TGTGCCAGCAGTCACAGGGTCAGGGGACGGCCCCAGCATTTT
TRBJ2-1,.,TRBV30,.,CAWKQGPGSYNEQFF,TGTGCCTGGAAACAGGGTCCGGGCTCCTACAATGAGCAGTTCTTC
TRBJ2-7,.,TRBV27,.,CASSLTQGMGYEQYF,TGTGCCAGCAGTCTCACGCAGGGAATGGGGTACGAGCAGTACTTC
TRBJ1-2,.,TRBV3-1/TRBV3-2,.,CASSQERARTKGKGYGYTF,TGTGCCAGCAGCCAAGAAAGGGCGCGGACTAAAGGCAAGGGGTATGGCTACACCTTC
TRBJ1-1,.,TRBV9,.,CASSAQQGTEAFF,TGTGCCAGCAGCGCCCAACAGGGCACTGAAGCTTTCTTT
TRBJ2-5,few,TRBV4-3,.,CASSQDTGKETQYF,TGCGCCAGCAGCCAAGATACAGGGAAGGAGACCCAGTACTTC
TRBJ1-3,.,TRBV5-1,.,CASSLGTRDTIYF,TGCGCCAGCAGCTTGGGAACGAGGGACACCATATATTTT
TRBJ2-1,.,TRBV7-2,TRBD2,CASSLDGLVVQQQFF,TGTGCCAGCAGCTTAGATGGACTAGTCGTACAACAGCAGTTCTTC